This T cell receptor beta chain was recorded in a study of patients and donors after allogeneic stem cell transplantation. The CDR3 has 14 amino acids. The V segment lost 6 bases and the J segment 4 bases; nucleotides outside the gene matches: 6. This clonotype was recorded many times. Each CDR3 protein is one row after TCRdb ran MiXCR on the RT-PCR reads. The sample records about a million distinct CDR3 sequences, about a sixth being singletons. This TCR came from a human donor who was either an allogeneic HSCT recipient or a stem cell or donor lymphocyte infusion donor (not recorded which). It is not recorded whose cells these are; they may come from a transplant donor. The chain joins TRBV12-3 or TRBV12-4 to TRBJ2-3, with TRBD2 identical over 8 bases. Sequencing was performed on blood, either unsorted or a sorted T cell fraction (not recorded which). The CDR3 region has the DNA TGTGCCAGCAGCCTTAGCGGGGCCCCAGATACGCAGTATTTT. It specifies CASSLSGAPDTQYF.